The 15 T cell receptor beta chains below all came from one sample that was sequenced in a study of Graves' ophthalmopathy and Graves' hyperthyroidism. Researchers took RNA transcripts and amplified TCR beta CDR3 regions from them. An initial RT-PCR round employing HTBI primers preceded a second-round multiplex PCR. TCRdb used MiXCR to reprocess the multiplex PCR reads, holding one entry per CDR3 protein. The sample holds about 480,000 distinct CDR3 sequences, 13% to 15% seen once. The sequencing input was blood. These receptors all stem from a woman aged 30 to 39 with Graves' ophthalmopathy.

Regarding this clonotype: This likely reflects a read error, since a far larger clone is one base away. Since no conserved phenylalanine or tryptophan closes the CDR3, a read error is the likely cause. The CDR3, as DNA: TGTGCCAGCTCACCACCCAGCTACGAGCAGTACTAC. It encodes CASSPPSYEQYY. V and J are TRBV18 and TRBJ2-7; D is uncertain. Trimming removed 0 bases from V and 3 bases from J, with 3 bases in between. This CDR3 is built from 12 residues. The germline V gene has CDR1 KGHSH and CDR2 LQKENI.

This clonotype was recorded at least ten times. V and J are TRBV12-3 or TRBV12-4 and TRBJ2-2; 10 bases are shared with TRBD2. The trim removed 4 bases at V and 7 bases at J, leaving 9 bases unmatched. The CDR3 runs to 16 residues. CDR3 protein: CASSSLAGEGYGELFF. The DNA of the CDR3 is TGTGCCAGCAGTTCCCTAGCGGGAGAAGGATACGGGGAGCTGTTTTTT.

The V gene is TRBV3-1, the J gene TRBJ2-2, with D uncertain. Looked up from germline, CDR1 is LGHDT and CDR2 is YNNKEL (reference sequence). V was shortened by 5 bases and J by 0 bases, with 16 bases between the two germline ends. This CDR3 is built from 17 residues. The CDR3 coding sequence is TGTGCCAGCAGCGCTCAGACCGACGGAGCGAACACCGGGGAGCTGTTTTTT. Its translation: CASSAQTDGANTGELFF.

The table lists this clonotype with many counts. CDR3 DNA: TGCAGTGCTCAGACTAGCGGGACTGCCCAAGAGACCCAGTACTTC. The encoded protein is CSAQTSGTAQETQYF. The rearrangement uses TRBV20-1 and TRBJ2-5; TRBD2 aligns across 11 bases. Germline values: CDR1 DFQATT, CDR2 SNEGSKA (reference sequence). Trimming removed 5 bases from V and 1 base from J; junction bases left unmatched: 6. The CDR3 covers 15 residues.

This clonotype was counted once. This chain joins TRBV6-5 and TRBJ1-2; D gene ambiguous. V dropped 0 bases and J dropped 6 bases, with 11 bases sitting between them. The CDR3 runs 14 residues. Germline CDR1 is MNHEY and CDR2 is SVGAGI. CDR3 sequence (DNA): TGTGCCAGCAGTTACTCCGATGGGAGCAATGGCTACACCTTC. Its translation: CASSYSDGSNGYTF.

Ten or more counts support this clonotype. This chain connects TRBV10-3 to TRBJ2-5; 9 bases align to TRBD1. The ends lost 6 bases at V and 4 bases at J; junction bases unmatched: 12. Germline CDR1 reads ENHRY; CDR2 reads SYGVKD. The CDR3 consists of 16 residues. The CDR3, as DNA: TGTGCCATCAGGACTACCGGGACAGGGTTCGGAGAGACCCAGTACTTC. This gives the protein CAIRTTGTGFGETQYF.

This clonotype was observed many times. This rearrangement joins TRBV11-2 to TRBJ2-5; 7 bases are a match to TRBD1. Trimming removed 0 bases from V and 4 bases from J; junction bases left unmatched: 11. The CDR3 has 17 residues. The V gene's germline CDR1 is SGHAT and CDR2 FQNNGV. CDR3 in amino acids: CASSLDGPGGSGETQYF. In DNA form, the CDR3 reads TGTGCCAGCAGCTTAGATGGTCCAGGGGGATCGGGAGAGACCCAGTACTTC.

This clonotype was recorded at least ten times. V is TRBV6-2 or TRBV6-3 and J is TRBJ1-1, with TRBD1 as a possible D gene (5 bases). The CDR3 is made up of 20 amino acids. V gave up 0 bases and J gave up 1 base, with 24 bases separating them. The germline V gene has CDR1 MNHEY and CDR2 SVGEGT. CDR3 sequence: CASSYSAFVVGESRNTEAFF. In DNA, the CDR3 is TGTGCCAGCAGTTACTCGGCTTTTGTTGTGGGGGAAAGTCGGAACACTGAAGCTTTCTTT.

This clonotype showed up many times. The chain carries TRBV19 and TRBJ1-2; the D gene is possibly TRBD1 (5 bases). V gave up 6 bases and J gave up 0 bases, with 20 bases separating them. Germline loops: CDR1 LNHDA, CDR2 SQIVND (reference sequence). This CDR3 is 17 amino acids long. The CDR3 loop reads CASRNRTSIYSNYGYTF. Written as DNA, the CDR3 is TGTGCCAGTAGAAACCGGACATCCATCTATTCTAACTATGGCTACACCTTC.

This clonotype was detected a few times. The CDR3 reads CAWRGGGDEAFF. DNA for the CDR3: TGTGCCTGGAGGGGGGGGGGTGATGAAGCTTTCTTT. The chain employs TRBV30 and TRBJ1-1; possibly TRBD1 for D (5 bases). The V gene lost 3 bases and the J gene lost 7 bases, with 12 bases spanning the gap. Germline CDR1 reads GTSNPN; CDR2 reads SVGIG (reference sequence). This CDR3 is 12 amino acids long. Based on the CDR3 plus reference TRBV30 and TRBJ1-1, the full variable domain is SQTIHQWPATLVQPVGSPLSLECTVEGTSNPNLYWYRQAAGRGLQLLFYSVGIGQISSEVPQNLSASRPQDRQFILSSKKLLLSDSGFYLCAWRGGGDEAFFGQGTRLTVV.

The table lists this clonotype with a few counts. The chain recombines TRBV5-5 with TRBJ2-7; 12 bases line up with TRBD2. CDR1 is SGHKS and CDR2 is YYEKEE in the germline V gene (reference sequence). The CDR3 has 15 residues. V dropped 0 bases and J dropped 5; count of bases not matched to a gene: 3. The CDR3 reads CASSLAGLAGHEQYF. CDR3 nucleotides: TGTGCCAGCAGCTTGGCGGGACTAGCGGGCCACGAGCAGTACTTC.

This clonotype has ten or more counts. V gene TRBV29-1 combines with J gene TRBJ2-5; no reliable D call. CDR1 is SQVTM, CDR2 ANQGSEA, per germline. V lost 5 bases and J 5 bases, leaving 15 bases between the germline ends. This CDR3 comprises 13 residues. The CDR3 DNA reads TGCAGCGTTCTTCCGGAATTCGGGGAGACCCAGTACTTC. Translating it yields CSVLPEFGETQYF.

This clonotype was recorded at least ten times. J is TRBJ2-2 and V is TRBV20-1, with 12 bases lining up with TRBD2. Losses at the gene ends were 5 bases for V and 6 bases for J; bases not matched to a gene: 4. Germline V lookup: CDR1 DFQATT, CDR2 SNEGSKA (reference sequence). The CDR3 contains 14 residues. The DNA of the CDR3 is TGCAGTGCTCGGACTAGCGGGACGGCCGGGGAGCTGTTTTTT. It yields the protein CSARTSGTAGELFF.

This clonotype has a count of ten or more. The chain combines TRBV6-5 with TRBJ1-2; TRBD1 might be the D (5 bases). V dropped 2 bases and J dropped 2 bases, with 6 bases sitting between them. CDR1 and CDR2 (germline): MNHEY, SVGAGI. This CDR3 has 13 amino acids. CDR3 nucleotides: TGTGCCAGCAGTTACCCAGGGAACTATGGCTACACCTTC. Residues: CASSYPGNYGYTF.

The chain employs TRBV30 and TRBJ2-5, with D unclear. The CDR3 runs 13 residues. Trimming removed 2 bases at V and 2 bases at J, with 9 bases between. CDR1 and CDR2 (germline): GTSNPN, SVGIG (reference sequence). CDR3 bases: TGTGCCTGGAGTAGAAACAGTCAAGAGACCCAGTACTTC. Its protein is CAWSRNSQETQYF.